This T cell receptor (beta chain) was documented in a study of a mutant IDH1 vaccine in newly diagnosed glioma. Across the whole study: Patients were pretreated with radiotherapy, temozolomide, or both, mostly both. Notes on the study in general: Immune responses induced by vaccination arose in around 93% of the patients. Alterations occurring in top peripheral T cell clonotypes seemed unrelated to pseudoprogression.

V was trimmed by 1 base and J by 7 bases, leaving 13 bases between them. Per the germline V gene, CDR1 is LGHNA and CDR2 is YNFKEQ. The CDR3 has 14 residues. Measured with immunoSEQ multiplex PCR; TCRdb has only the in-frame clones, and not every one. Among just under 95,000 clones listed, 80% were seen once. This clone was detected a few times. Its antigen is unidentified. The time point: baseline, week 1 (first vaccination visit). Treatment here: pre-vaccination baseline after standard-of-care therapy. Patients carried new grade 3 or 4 IDH1-mutant astrocytomas lacking nuclear ATRX. The V and J genes are TRBV4-2 and TRBJ1-1; D gene unclear. The sequenced sample was PBMCs, obtained from a glioma patient treated with radiotherapy, temozolomide or both. The receptor was derived from a man in his forties or fifties with glioma. The CDR3 DNA follows: TGTGCCAGCAGCCAAGGCGGGGATTCGGTTGAAGCTTTCTTT. It specifies CASSQGGDSVEAFF.